The T cell receptor beta chain described here comes from a study of shared T cell receptors in the human thymus. Looked up from germline, CDR1 is SGHTA and CDR2 is FQGNSA. V lost 6 bases to trimming and J lost 8 bases, with 16 bases between them. This CDR3 has 13 amino acids. Produced via immunoSEQ multiplex PCR; TCRdb's table is partial and in-frame only. The sample shows roughly 500,000 clones, about 84% of them seen only once. These same data were also listed under a study on human thymus T cells.

The genes are TRBV7-2 and TRBJ1-2, with D perhaps matching TRBD1 (6 bases). This TCR was recovered from a boy under two years old with a congenital heart defect. Sequencing used thymocytes. The CDR3 reads CASRQGISRGYTF. DNA of the CDR3: TGTGCCAGCAGACAGGGTATTAGCAGGGGCTACACCTTC. The whole variable domain, remainder taken from reference TRBV7-2 and TRBJ1-2, is GAGVSQSPSNKVTEKGKDVELRCDPISGHTALYWYRQSLGQGLEFLIYFQGNSAPDKSGLPSDRFSAERTGGSVSTLTIQRTQQEDSAVYLCASRQGISRGYTFGSGTRLTVV.